One and the same sample provided the 28 T cell receptor beta chains below, sequenced in a study of T cell responses to AZD1222 COVID-19 vaccine. Assay used: immunoSEQ multiplex PCR; TCRdb lists only in-frame clones, some missing. The data contain around 91,000 clones, about 88% of them singletons. The input for sequencing was peripheral blood, taken on day 0 of AZD1222 vaccination. These receptors all stem from an adult in good health.

CDR3 sequence: CASSSGQGRSYTF. CDR3 nucleotide sequence: TGTGCCAGCAGTTCTGGACAGGGTCGAAGCTACACCTTC. The chain carries TRBV28 and TRBJ1-2; TRBD1 matches at 8 bases. The germline V gene has CDR1 MDHEN and CDR2 SYDVKM. CDR3 length equals 13 residues. The junction had 7 bases not matched to a gene; V was cut back by 4 bases and J by 9 bases.

The chain employs TRBV29-1 and TRBJ1-1, with 8 positions matching TRBD1. Per the germline V gene, CDR1 is SQVTM and CDR2 is ANQGSEA. The J segment lost 0 bases and the V segment lost 4 bases, leaving 4 bases of the junction unmatched. The CDR3 covers 14 residues. In nucleotides, the CDR3 is TGCAGCGTTGTACGACAGGGGCTGAACACTGAAGCTTTCTTT. This sequence encodes CSVVRQGLNTEAFF.

This sequence joins TRBV28 and TRBJ1-5; possible D gene TRBD1, 5 bases. The CDR3 has 15 residues. The germline V gene has CDR1 MDHEN and CDR2 SYDVKM. V lost 1 base to trimming and J lost 4 bases, with 11 bases between them. The CDR3, as DNA: TGTGCCAGCAGTTTATTGGGGCCAGATAATCAGCCCCAGCATTTT. Translated: CASSLLGPDNQPQHF.

The chain uses TRBV6-5 and TRBJ2-3, with TRBD2 matching over 9 bases. The CDR3 consists of 16 residues. Germline CDR1 MNHEY, CDR2 SVGAGI. The trim removed 4 bases at V and 4 bases at J, leaving 9 bases unmatched. This CDR3 is CASSSFPLAGPDTQYF. The CDR3 coding sequence is TGTGCCAGCAGTTCCTTCCCTCTAGCGGGGCCAGATACGCAGTATTTT.

The chain has TRBV20-1 and TRBJ2-3, with 12 bases that match TRBD2. The CDR3 is 15 residues long. Germline CDR1 and CDR2: DFQATT and SNEGSKA (reference sequence). V shed 3 bases, J shed 10 bases, and the junction held 11 bases outside the gene matches. The CDR3 reads CSASMTSGSPTPQYF. Here the CDR3 DNA reads TGCAGTGCTAGTATGACTAGCGGGAGCCCGACCCCGCAGTATTTT.

The gene calls are TRBV9 and TRBJ1-2, with TRBD1 matching over 7 bases. The CDR3 length is 14 residues. V was pared by 0 bases and J by 8 bases, with 7 bases of the junction left unmatched. From germline, CDR1 is SGDLS and CDR2 YYNGEE. CDR3 coding DNA: TGTGCCAGCAGCGTAGACCCGCAGGGGGTGGGCTACACCTTC. Translated, it gives CASSVDPQGVGYTF.

The chain has TRBV6-5 and TRBJ1-3, with a tentative D call TRBD1 (5 bases). This CDR3 region has 14 residues. Germline V gene sequence: CDR1 MNHEY, CDR2 SVGAGI. V dropped 8 bases and J dropped 0 bases, with 11 bases sitting between them. Here the CDR3 reads CASARGYSGNTIYF. CDR3 coding DNA: TGTGCCAGCGCAAGGGGTTACTCTGGAAACACCATATATTTT.

The chain uses TRBV7-2 and TRBJ2-7; 11 nucleotides match TRBD2. The J segment lost 5 bases and the V segment lost 4 bases, leaving 4 bases of the junction unmatched. The CDR3 contains 14 residues. The germline V gene encodes CDR1 SGHTA and CDR2 FQGNSA. The chain's CDR3 is CASSWGLAENEQYF. DNA of the CDR3: TGTGCCAGCAGCTGGGGACTAGCGGAAAACGAGCAGTACTTC.

The CDR3 reads CASSLDRAEQYF. The CDR3 DNA sequence: TGTGCCAGCAGCTTAGACCGGGCCGAGCAGTACTTC. V gene TRBV11-3 combines with J gene TRBJ2-7; D unresolved. Germline-derived CDR1 and CDR2 are SGHNT and YENEEA. Trimming took 0 bases from V and 6 from J, leaving 6 bases between them. CDR3 length equals 12 residues.

This CDR3 reads CASSIMGQASYEQYF. The DNA for the CDR3 is TGTGCCAGTAGTATTATGGGACAGGCCTCCTACGAGCAGTACTTC. The chain recombines TRBV19 with TRBJ2-7; 8 nucleotides align to TRBD1. Trimming cost V 3 bases and J 0 bases; bases outside gene matches: 4. Germline CDR1 is LNHDA and CDR2 is SQIVND (reference sequence). The CDR3 loop spans 15 amino acids.

The chain joins TRBV5-1 to TRBJ2-2; TRBD2 agrees at 10 bases. Germline V gives CDR1 SGHRS, CDR2 YFSETQ. The CDR3 consists of 15 residues. V trimming: 4 bases; J trimming: 4 bases; junction bases outside the gene matches: 4. CDR3 protein: CASSRGLAPTGELFF. In nucleotides, the CDR3 is TGCGCCAGCAGCAGGGGACTAGCGCCCACCGGGGAGCTGTTTTTT.

This clone came up once. The chain combines TRBV6-4 with TRBJ1-5; 7 nucleotides line up with TRBD1. Germline V gene lookup returns CDR1 MRHNA and CDR2 SNTAGT. The CDR3 spans 17 residues. V was clipped by 4 bases and J by 9 bases; unmatched bases: 18. CDR3 nucleotides: TGTGCCAGCAGTGCTCACCGGGACAGCTCATCGTGGGGGCCCCAGCATTTT. Its protein product is CASSAHRDSSSWGPQHF.

The rearrangement uses TRBV7-2 and TRBJ1-1; the D is unclear. V was clipped by 2 bases and J by 7 bases, with 14 bases between them. The CDR3 has 14 amino acids. Germline loops: CDR1 SGHTA, CDR2 FQGNSA. The DNA of the CDR3 is TGTGCCAGCAGCTTAACGGTAGAGACTTATGAAGCTTTCTTT. It encodes CASSLTVETYEAFF.

CDR3 residues: CASSYGTVQFSYEQYF. In DNA, the CDR3 is TGTGCCAGCAGCTATGGGACAGTTCAATTCTCCTACGAGCAGTACTTC. This chain connects TRBV7-8 to TRBJ2-7, with TRBD1 matching over 7 bases. The CDR3 extends over 16 amino acids. V trimming: 4 bases; J trimming: 0 bases; junction bases outside the gene matches: 9. Per germline, CDR1 SGHVS and CDR2 FQNEAQ.

V usage is TRBV5-6 and J usage is TRBJ1-2, with TRBD1 matching 7 bases. V shed 5 bases, J shed 8 bases, and the junction held 12 bases outside the gene matches. Germline assignment: CDR1 SGHDT and CDR2 YYEEEE. The CDR3 runs to 14 residues. The CDR3 reads CASSRPDRTIGYTF. The CDR3 bases are TGTGCCAGCAGTCGGCCGGACAGGACTATCGGCTACACCTTC.

The CDR3 DNA sequence: TGTGCCAGCAGTTACCCGCGAGACAGGCCGACCGGGGAGCTGTTTTTT. Residues: CASSYPRDRPTGELFF. The chain recombines TRBV6-2 or TRBV6-3 with TRBJ2-2, with a possible D match to TRBD1 (6 bases). V gave up 2 bases and J gave up 5 bases, with 15 bases separating them. Germline V gene lookup returns CDR1 MNHEY and CDR2 SVGEGT. The CDR3 contains 16 residues.

This CDR3 reads CASSFKTGGNYEQYF. In DNA form, the CDR3 reads TGTGCCAGCAGCTTCAAGACAGGGGGGAACTACGAGCAGTACTTC. The rearrangement uses TRBV3-1 (or the pseudogene TRBV3-2) and TRBJ2-7; 9 nucleotides line up with TRBD1. Germline V lookup: CDR1 LGHDT, CDR2 YNNKEL (reference sequence). Trimming took 5 bases from V and 3 from J; bases not matched to a gene: 8. The length of the CDR3 is 15 residues.

The rearrangement joins TRBV27 to TRBJ2-2; TRBD2 aligns across 12 bases. The CDR3 spans 21 residues. V shed 7 bases, J shed 4 bases, and the junction held 22 bases outside the gene matches. CDR1 and CDR2 from the germline V gene are MNHEY and SMNVEV (reference sequence). CDR3: CASTRKTQTSGGPWGTGELFF. The CDR3 nucleotides read TGTGCCAGCACACGGAAAACCCAGACTAGCGGGGGCCCCTGGGGCACCGGGGAGCTGTTTTTT.

V usage is TRBV27 and J usage is TRBJ1-2; D uncertain. Trimming removed 6 bases from V and 5 bases from J, with 16 bases in between. CDR3 size: 14 residues. Germline loops: CDR1 MNHEY, CDR2 SMNVEV (reference sequence). DNA for the CDR3: TGTGCCAGCAGGGCCGGAGTAACAGCTTATGGCTACACCTTC. This encodes CASRAGVTAYGYTF.

This chain uses TRBV27 with TRBJ1-6; 10 nucleotides agree with TRBD1. Germline V gene lookup returns CDR1 MNHEY and CDR2 SMNVEV (reference sequence). The CDR3 is made up of 15 amino acids. Trimming cost V 6 bases and J 6 bases; bases outside gene matches: 5. The CDR3 sequence: CASRGQGEGNSPLHF. The CDR3 region has the DNA TGTGCCAGCAGAGGACAGGGGGAAGGTAATTCACCCCTCCACTTT.

V and J are TRBV5-5 and TRBJ2-3, with D possibly being TRBD1 (5 bases). Germline V gene lookup returns CDR1 SGHKS and CDR2 YYEKEE (reference sequence). The CDR3 consists of 16 residues. Trimming took off 0 bases at V and 0 bases at J, with 11 bases between the two ends. CDR3 loop: CASSLVGALSTDTQYF. In DNA, the CDR3 is TGTGCCAGCAGCTTGGTAGGGGCCTTAAGCACAGATACGCAGTATTTT.

The chain uses TRBV6-2 or TRBV6-3 and TRBJ1-5; 8 bases agree with TRBD1. Trimming cost V 3 bases and J 6 bases; bases outside gene matches: 7. Germline assignment: CDR1 MNHEY and CDR2 SVGEGT. This CDR3 has 15 residues. The CDR3 coding sequence is TGTGCCAGCAGTTATTTACAGGGGGTTGGTCAGCCCCAGCATTTT. Translated: CASSYLQGVGQPQHF.

The chain joins TRBV21-1 to TRBJ1-2. TRBV21-1 is a pseudogene locus. The CDR3 runs 18 residues. The CDR3 nucleotides read TGTGCCAGCAGCAAAGCGCTTATCCCCCACGGAAGGAACTATGGCTACACCTTC. Amino acid sequence: CASSKALIPHGRNYGYTF.

On this clone itself: Distinct nucleotide sequences in the sample also encode this CDR3. The chain has TRBV11-1 and TRBJ1-1, with 7 bases matching TRBD1. With V trimmed by 5 bases and J by 1 base, 1 base remained unmatched. Germline V CDR1 and CDR2: SGHAT, FQDESV (reference sequence). CDR3 length: 13 amino acids. DNA for the CDR3: TGTGCCAGCAGCCGACAGGGGAACACTGAAGCTTTCTTT. Translated, it gives CASSRQGNTEAFF.

The gene calls are TRBV13 and TRBJ2-1, with 7 bases matching TRBD2. The CDR3 sequence is 12 residues long. CDR1 is PRHDT and CDR2 is FYEKMQ in the germline V gene (reference sequence). After removal of 8 bases from V and 10 bases from J, the junction contained 8 bases not matched to a gene. The CDR3 here is CASRSGGREQFF. The CDR3 DNA reads TGTGCCAGCCGTTCGGGGGGTCGGGAGCAGTTCTTC.

V gene TRBV19 combines with J gene TRBJ1-1, with no clear D. The V gene's germline CDR1 is LNHDA and CDR2 SQIVND (reference sequence). There are 14 residues in the CDR3. V was clipped by 5 bases and J by 5 bases, with 15 bases between them. For the CDR3, the DNA is TGTGCCAGTAGTTCGAGGGCCCTCGGGACTGAAGCTTTCTTT. This gives the protein CASSSRALGTEAFF. The full variable domain, in which reference TRBV19 and TRBJ1-1 provide the parts outside the CDR3, is DGGITQSPKYLFRKEGQNVTLSCEQNLNHDAMYWYRQDPGQGLRLIYYSQIVNDFQKGDIAEGYSVSREKKESFPLTVTSAQKNPTAFYLCASSSRALGTEAFFGQGTRLTVV.

A few counts support this clone. The rearrangement links TRBV7-9 to TRBJ1-4; no clear D gene. Looked up from germline, CDR1 is SEHNR and CDR2 is FQNEAQ (reference sequence). The CDR3 is 14 amino acids. The V end lost 3 bases, the J end lost 5 bases, and 10 bases lay between the germline ends. The CDR3 coding sequence is TGTGCCAGCAGCTTGTGGGGTGACAATGAAAAACTGTTTTTT. Residues: CASSLWGDNEKLFF.

This clone turned up a few times. In DNA, the CDR3 is TGTGCCAGCAGCTCCGGGGGCGCGTCTGGCTACACCTTC. This sequence encodes CASSSGGASGYTF. J is TRBJ1-2 and V is TRBV7-2, with D maybe TRBD1 (6 bases). V was pared by 4 bases and J by 7 bases, with 13 bases between. This CDR3 region has 13 residues. Germline V lookup: CDR1 SGHTA, CDR2 FQGNSA.